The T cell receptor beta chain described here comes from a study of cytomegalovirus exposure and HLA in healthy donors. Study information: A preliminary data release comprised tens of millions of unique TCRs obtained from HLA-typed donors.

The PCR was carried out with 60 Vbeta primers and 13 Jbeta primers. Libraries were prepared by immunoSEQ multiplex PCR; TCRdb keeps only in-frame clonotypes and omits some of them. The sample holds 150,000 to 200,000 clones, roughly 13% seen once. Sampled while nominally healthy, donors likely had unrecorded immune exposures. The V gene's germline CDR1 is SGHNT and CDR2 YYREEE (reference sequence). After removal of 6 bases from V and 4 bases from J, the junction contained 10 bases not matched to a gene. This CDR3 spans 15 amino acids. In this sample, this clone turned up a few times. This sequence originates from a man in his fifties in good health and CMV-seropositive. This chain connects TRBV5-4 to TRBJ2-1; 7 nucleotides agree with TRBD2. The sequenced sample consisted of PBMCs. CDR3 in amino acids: CASTPGGILYNEQFF. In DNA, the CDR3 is TGTGCCAGCACCCCGGGGGGAATTTTGTACAATGAGCAGTTCTTC.